This entry features one T cell receptor (beta chain) sequence. The antigen this receptor binds is unknown. The sample holds no much larger clone one base away, and base qualities are not on file. These data belong to a study of identical twins (dated by TCRdb to the mid-2010s). The study in broad terms: TCR alpha and beta repertoires from monozygotic twins, unrelated adults of various ages and cord blood were deep-sequenced to test whether fetal clonotypes persist. To rule out contamination, the twin experiments were replicated at different times with different library preparation protocols.

Receptor amplification or capture employed 5' RACE. Sequenced on an Illumina HiSeq 2000. Template switching added a universal primer binding site, and the final cDNA carried a unique molecular identifier that allowed TCR cDNA molecules to be counted accurately. First-strand cDNA for TCR alpha and beta chains was synthesized from specific primers in the conserved constant-segment region. To control for contamination, every cDNA library carried two barcodes: a SMART-Mk sample barcode plus Illumina barcodes. TruSeq adapter sequences and Illumina sample barcodes were added in two successive PCR steps. Sequencing of the TCR alpha and beta cDNA libraries was done on the Illumina HiSeq platform using custom primers. The study's own analysis went as follows. Raw reads were processed with MiGEC to extract unique molecular identifiers, and MiXCR was used to determine CDR3 positions. Recombination models were inferred per individual with the repgenHMM and IGoR tools using an EM algorithm. Shared clonotype analysis was performed with the tcR package in R, normalizing sharing by the product of cloneset sizes. To study raw recombination free of thymic and clonal selection effects, out-of-frame nonproductive sequences were analyzed. Clones were called with MiXCR by TCRdb after fastp trimmed the public reads at Q25, and only in-frame beta chains were retained. Rows with one shared CDR3 protein collapse into an entry with the most common genes and DNA. The V and J calls and clone size come from TCRdb's table, not from the authors' own analysis. For this sample the table gives around 960,000 distinct CDR3 sequences, of which 10% to 15% were detected only once. Around 1.6% of the sample is held by the ten biggest clonotypes.

Every donor in the study was a healthy Caucasian. Three pairs of female monozygotic twins, all aged roughly 18 to 30 years, were included in the twin cohort. Peripheral blood mononuclear cells were used as the source from which RNA for TCR libraries was isolated. Results the study describes overall, beyond this receptor: Abundant cord blood beta clonotypes carried fewer insertions; young adult naive repertoires showed a weaker similar trend, while memory repertoires showed none. In beta out-of-frame sequences, excess twin sharing was weaker, because having fewer shared sequences lowered the signal-to-noise ratio. In monozygotic twins, out-of-frame TCR alpha sharing was systematically underestimated by recombination models, although the models agreed with sharing between unrelated individuals. Out-of-frame TCR alpha sequences shared between twins showed an excess of low generation-probability sequences compared with coincidental sharing between unrelated individuals. Zero-insertion analyses could be partly confounded by invariant T cells such as MAIT and iNKT, although diverse VJ usage argued against such confounding for most clonotypes. Because the same donors could not be followed over many years, conclusions were based on cross-sectional statistical analysis.

After removal of 5 bases from V and 5 bases from J, the junction retains 11 bases not matched to a gene. The CDR3 has 15 amino acids, counting the end cysteine and phenylalanine. The read is trimmed to its CDR3 DNA, 45 bases read in frame from base 1. The data also belong to a second study, concerning yellow fever vaccine responses in identical twins. The second study's paper adds: According to the authors, in identical twins the way T cells responded to vaccination appeared partly convergent and partly personalized. In the study, vaccine-responding T cell clones were precisely tracked in identical twins.

Recombination joined TRBV12-3 or TRBV12-4 with TRBJ1-2; 7 bases in the junction line up with TRBD1. The sequenced sample consisted of PBMCs. The TCR originated in a woman aged 18-30 years in good health. CDR3 protein: CASSTRQDREYGYTF. The base sequence is TGTGCCAGCAGTACTCGTCAAGACAGGGAGTATGGCTACACCTTC.